One sample yielded the 18 T cell receptor beta chains listed below, sequenced in a study of CD4 T cells in relation to SARS-CoV-2 and coronaviruses. CD4+ T cells from unexposed donors were obtained before the COVID-19 pandemic (2011-2018). Isolation of CD4+ T cells took place after less than 13 days in culture. Here immunoSEQ multiplex PCR was the method, and the copy in TCRdb shows in-frame clones only, minus some. Found here are around 15,000 clones, about 82% of them singletons; the top ten hold 35% to 50%. No cognate antigen is known for these TCRs. The sample was CD4+ T cells from PBMCs, cultured in vitro. These receptors all stem from a human donor in good health.

V usage is TRBV5-4 and J usage is TRBJ1-4; D is unresolved. CDR1 and CDR2 from the germline V gene are SGHNT and YYREEE (reference sequence). There are 14 residues in the CDR3. The V gene lost 2 bases and the J gene lost 0 bases, with 5 bases spanning the gap. The CDR3 region is CASSLGATNEKLFF. The CDR3 nucleotides are TGTGCCAGCAGCTTAGGAGCAACTAATGAAAAACTGTTTTTT.

This chain connects TRBV10-3 to TRBJ1-4, with 8 bases fitting TRBD1. J gave up 6 bases and V 11 bases, and 8 bases lay outside the gene matches. The CDR3 totals 13 residues. CDR1 ENHRY and CDR2 SYGVKD come from the germline V gene. The CDR3 spells CASRQGRDEKLFF. Written as DNA, the CDR3 is TGTGCCTCGAGACAGGGGCGGGATGAAAAACTGTTTTTT.

The V call is TRBV25-1, the J call TRBJ1-4, with TRBD1 matching over 8 bases. This CDR3 spans 16 amino acids. J lost 0 bases, V lost 5 bases, and 5 bases had no gene match. Germline V gives CDR1 MGHDK, CDR2 SYGVNS. CDR3 in amino acids: CASSRRQGSTNEKLFF. As DNA, the CDR3 is TGTGCCAGCAGTCGTAGACAGGGGTCAACTAATGAAAAACTGTTTTTT.

V and J are TRBV7-2 and TRBJ1-2; TRBD1 matches at 8 bases. CDR1 and CDR2 from the germline V gene are SGHTA and FQGNSA. V gave up 5 bases and J gave up 2 bases; unmatched junction bases: 7. This CDR3 is built from 15 residues. Written as DNA, the CDR3 is TGTGCCAGCAGCCCCCGGACAGGGTCAAACTATGGCTACACCTTC. Its protein product is CASSPRTGSNYGYTF.

The V call is TRBV15, the J call TRBJ1-2; no clear D gene. The CDR3 runs to 17 residues. Germline V CDR1 and CDR2: LNHNV, YYDKDF (reference sequence). With 0 bases removed from V and 2 bases from J, the gap between germline ends came to 16 bases. This chain's CDR3 is CATSRDLVAGKNYGYTF. CDR3 DNA: TGTGCCACCAGCAGAGATTTGGTGGCGGGGAAGAACTATGGCTACACCTTC.

The V call is TRBV7-8, the J call TRBJ2-7, with 10 bases lining up with TRBD2. V was pared by 5 bases and J by 0 bases, with 10 bases of the junction left unmatched. Germline loops: CDR1 SGHVS, CDR2 FQNEAQ. CDR3 length: 17 amino acids. The CDR3: CASSPPGLARSSYEQYF. Here the CDR3 DNA reads TGTGCCAGCAGCCCCCCGGGACTAGCGAGAAGCTCCTACGAGCAGTACTTC.

The rearrangement uses TRBV19 and TRBJ1-5; D perhaps matches TRBD1 (5 bases). Germline V CDR1 and CDR2: LNHDA, SQIVND (reference sequence). The CDR3 has 15 amino acids. V lost 1 base to trimming and J lost 1 base, with 8 bases between them. The CDR3 sequence: CASSIVSGSNQPQHF. CDR3 DNA: TGTGCCAGTAGTATAGTTTCAGGGAGCAATCAGCCCCAGCATTTT. Complete variable domain (other parts from reference TRBV19 and TRBJ1-5): DGGITQSPKYLFRKEGQNVTLSCEQNLNHDAMYWYRQDPGQGLRLIYYSQIVNDFQKGDIAEGYSVSREKKESFPLTVTSAQKNPTAFYLCASSIVSGSNQPQHFGDGTRLSIL.

This clone appeared once. This rearrangement joins TRBV19 to TRBJ2-3; D call uncertain. Germline CDR1 LNHDA, CDR2 SQIVND (reference sequence). V lost 3 bases and J 5 bases, leaving 12 bases between the germline ends. This CDR3 spans 14 amino acids. The CDR3 spells CASSMSPLGDTQYF. In DNA form, the CDR3 reads TGTGCCAGTAGTATGAGCCCCCTTGGAGATACGCAGTATTTT.

This clone was seen only once. In nucleotides, the CDR3 is TGTGCCTGGAGACGGTGGGGGGCCTCCTACGAGCAGTACTTC. Protein: CAWRRWGASYEQYF. The chain recombines TRBV30 with TRBJ2-7; D is possibly TRBD1 or TRBD2 (6 bases each). The CDR3 runs to 14 residues. Per germline, CDR1 GTSNPN and CDR2 SVGIG (reference sequence). V was pared by 3 bases and J by 0 bases, with 12 bases between.

This clone was found once. The V gene is TRBV5-1, the J gene TRBJ2-2; 7 bases fit TRBD2. J gave up 4 bases and V 2 bases, and 5 bases lay outside the gene matches. Germline CDR1 SGHRS, CDR2 YFSETQ. The CDR3 extends over 15 amino acids. CDR3 sequence reads: CASSFSGGSTGELFF. CDR3 nucleotides: TGCGCCAGCAGCTTTTCGGGGGGATCCACCGGGGAGCTGTTTTTT.

The chain recombines TRBV15 with TRBJ2-7; D call uncertain. The CDR3 loop spans 13 amino acids. The V end was cut by 4 bases, the J end by 7 bases, with 14 bases between. The germline gives CDR1 LNHNV, CDR2 YYDKDF (reference sequence). The CDR3 DNA sequence: TGTGCCACCAGCATGCCGGACGAAGAGGAGCAGTACTTC. Encoded protein: CATSMPDEEEQYF.

The chain couples TRBV19 to TRBJ1-6; 7 bases fit TRBD1. CDR1 and CDR2 from the germline V gene are LNHDA and SQIVND (reference sequence). V lost 1 base, J lost 5 bases, and 23 bases stayed unmatched. This CDR3 region has 22 residues. The CDR3 DNA sequence: TGTGCCAGTAGTATAGTTGGAAGACCTTCAGCCCGACAGGGTGGGCATAATTCACCCCTCCACTTT. It codes for CASSIVGRPSARQGGHNSPLHF.

The chain employs TRBV11-2 and TRBJ2-7, with D uncertain. The germline gives CDR1 SGHAT, CDR2 FQNNGV. Trimming left V 7 bases short and J 1 base short, with 8 bases between. The CDR3 totals 12 residues. The CDR3 region has the DNA TGTGCCAGCAAGAGGTCGTCCTACGAGCAGTACTTC. It encodes CASKRSSYEQYF.

The chain is built from TRBV2 and TRBJ1-1; 7 bases match TRBD1. V lost 6 bases and J lost 2; bases outside the gene matches: 6. The germline V gene encodes CDR1 SNHLY and CDR2 FYNNEI. The CDR3 spans 14 residues. CDR3 nucleotides: TGTGCCAGCAGAGCCGGGACAGTTAACACTGAAGCTTTCTTT. Translation gives CASRAGTVNTEAFF.

The CDR3 loop reads CAWVQGANYEQYF. In DNA, the CDR3 is TGTGCCTGGGTTCAGGGGGCGAACTACGAGCAGTACTTC. The rearrangement uses TRBV30 and TRBJ2-7, with TRBD1 matching over 8 bases. Germline values: CDR1 GTSNPN, CDR2 SVGIG (reference sequence). The CDR3 totals 13 residues. Trimming took 5 bases from V and 3 from J; bases not matched to a gene: 6.

This clone was seen only a few times. The V gene is TRBV7-9, the J gene TRBJ1-4; 7 nucleotides agree with TRBD1. Per germline, CDR1 SEHNR and CDR2 FQNEAQ (reference sequence). This CDR3 spans 15 amino acids. J was trimmed by 7 bases and V by 5 bases; bases with no gene match: 10. The CDR3 sequence: CASSPSGTEFEKLFF. CDR3 nucleotide sequence: TGTGCCAGCAGCCCATCCGGGACAGAATTTGAAAAACTGTTTTTT.

V is TRBV6-5 and J is TRBJ2-7, with TRBD2 matching 13 bases. The V gene's germline CDR1 is MNHEY and CDR2 SVGAGI. V lost 6 bases, J lost 4 bases, and 3 bases stayed unmatched. The CDR3 is made up of 14 amino acids. In nucleotides, the CDR3 is TGTGCCAGCAGGAGGACTAGCGGGGGATACGAGCAGTACTTC. Translation: CASRRTSGGYEQYF.

This chain links TRBV28 with TRBJ1-5, with D possibly being TRBD1 (5 bases). Trimming removed 5 bases from V and 3 bases from J, with 20 bases in between. The CDR3 is 17 amino acids. The germline V gene encodes CDR1 MDHEN and CDR2 SYDVKM. The CDR3 reads CASSTQGGQGFNQPQHF. CDR3 nucleotide sequence: TGTGCCAGCAGTACCCAAGGAGGGCAGGGCTTCAATCAGCCCCAGCATTTT.